A selection of T cell receptor beta chains follows, all from one sample in a study of T cells in Graves' hyperthyroidism and ophthalmopathy. TCRdb re-called the multiplex PCR reads with MiXCR, one entry per CDR3 protein. The table has 300,000 to 450,000 distinct CDR3 sequences, about 15% seen once. Input material: blood. These TCRs come from a woman in her twenties or thirties with Graves' ophthalmopathy. Each CDR3 is given with its conserved first and last residue. Each record gives: D gene, V gene, J gene, clone size, CDR3 DNA, CDR3 protein. The D gene is left open where the match is weak. Clone size is not always given. Where it is, it says once, few, many or a class for expanded clones.

d_gene: .
v_gene: TRBV6-5
j_gene: TRBJ2-1
abundance: .
CDR3nt: TGTGCCAGCAGTTACACAGGTTGGAATTCCTACAATGAGCAGTTCTTC
CDR3aa: CASSYTGWNSYNEQFF

d_gene: .
v_gene: TRBV2
j_gene: TRBJ1-5
abundance: many
CDR3nt: TGTGCCAGCAGCCGTGCATTTTCTAGCAATCAGCCCCAGCATTTT
CDR3aa: CASSRAFSSNQPQHF

d_gene: .
v_gene: TRBV10-1
j_gene: TRBJ1-1
abundance: .
CDR3nt: TGCGCCAGCAGATCGGACATGAACACTGAAGCTTTCTTT
CDR3aa: CASRSDMNTEAFF

d_gene: .
v_gene: TRBV24-1
j_gene: TRBJ2-1
abundance: .
CDR3nt: TGTGCCACCAGTGACAAAGTACTTCAGGGGTATGAGCAGTTCTTC
CDR3aa: CATSDKVLQGYEQFF

d_gene: TRBD1
v_gene: TRBV28
j_gene: TRBJ2-1
abundance: many
CDR3nt: TGTGCCAGCAACCCGGGACAGGGCAACAATGAGCAGTTCTTC
CDR3aa: CASNPGQGNNEQFF

d_gene: .
v_gene: TRBV13
j_gene: TRBJ1-4
abundance: many
CDR3nt: TGTGCCAGCAGCGACCGCGGGTTGCCTAATGAAAAACTGTTTTTT
CDR3aa: CASSDRGLPNEKLFF

d_gene: .
v_gene: TRBV11-1
j_gene: TRBJ2-7
abundance: .
CDR3nt: TGTGCCACCAGCATGGACGCCCGCGACTACGAGCAGTACTTC
CDR3aa: CATSMDARDYEQYF

d_gene: .
v_gene: TRBV11-3
j_gene: TRBJ2-3
abundance: many
CDR3nt: TGTGCCAGCAGCCCGGAGGGGACGGTAGGCACAGATACGCAGTATTTT
CDR3aa: CASSPEGTVGTDTQYF

d_gene: .
v_gene: TRBV6-1
j_gene: TRBJ2-6
abundance: many
CDR3nt: TGTGCCAGCAGTGGAAGGATGGCTGGGGCCAACGTCCTGACTTTC
CDR3aa: CASSGRMAGANVLTF

d_gene: .
v_gene: TRBV27
j_gene: TRBJ1-1
abundance: .
CDR3nt: TGTGCCAGCAGTGAACGAATTAGCAGGGAAGGCACTGAAGCTTTCTTT
CDR3aa: CASSERISREGTEAFF

d_gene: .
v_gene: TRBV29-1
j_gene: TRBJ2-3
abundance: .
CDR3nt: TGCAGCGTCGCTGTCTTGAGGGGGACCTCAAGCACAGATACGCAGTATTTT
CDR3aa: CSVAVLRGTSSTDTQYF

d_gene: .
v_gene: TRBV7-8
j_gene: TRBJ2-7
abundance: many
CDR3nt: TGTGCCAGCAGCTGGGGAGGTGGTGCCTACGAGCAGTACTTC
CDR3aa: CASSWGGGAYEQYF

d_gene: .
v_gene: TRBV30
j_gene: TRBJ2-5
abundance: many
CDR3nt: TGTGCCGGCGGGGTGGGCGAGACCCAGTACTTC
CDR3aa: CAGGVGETQYF

d_gene: .
v_gene: TRBV7-2
j_gene: TRBJ1-1
abundance: many
CDR3nt: TGTGCCAGCAGCCCAGCGGGACGTCCCACTGAAGCTTTCTTT
CDR3aa: CASSPAGRPTEAFF

d_gene: .
v_gene: TRBV6-9
j_gene: TRBJ1-1
abundance: .
CDR3nt: TGTGCCAGCAGTTACGCGACAGGTCAGAACACTGAAGCTTTCTTT
CDR3aa: CASSYATGQNTEAFF

d_gene: TRBD1
v_gene: TRBV28
j_gene: TRBJ1-5
abundance: many
CDR3nt: TGTGCCTCCTCTACCCACCGGGGTCGGGACAGGGGGTATCAGCCCCAGCATTTT
CDR3aa: CASSTHRGRDRGYQPQHF

d_gene: .
v_gene: TRBV20-1
j_gene: TRBJ1-1
abundance: many
CDR3nt: TGCAGTGCGCGGATGGACACTGAAGCTTTCTTT
CDR3aa: CSARMDTEAFF

d_gene: TRBD1
v_gene: TRBV6-2/TRBV6-3
j_gene: TRBJ2-5
abundance: .
CDR3nt: TGTGCCAGCAGTTACGGCGGTGACGGGACAGGGTACTTC
CDR3aa: CASSYGGDGTGYF

d_gene: .
v_gene: TRBV11-3
j_gene: TRBJ2-7
abundance: many
CDR3nt: TGTGCCAGCAGCTTAGAAGGGAGCTCCTACGAGCAGTACTTC
CDR3aa: CASSLEGSSYEQYF

d_gene: .
v_gene: TRBV20-1
j_gene: TRBJ2-3
abundance: many
CDR3nt: TGCAGTGCTACCTCGGGGAAGCGGCTGACAGATACGCAGTATTTT
CDR3aa: CSATSGKRLTDTQYF

d_gene: .
v_gene: TRBV20-1
j_gene: TRBJ2-5
abundance: many
CDR3nt: TGCAGTGCTAGAGACGGGGAGACCCAGTACTTC
CDR3aa: CSARDGETQYF

d_gene: .
v_gene: TRBV29-1
j_gene: TRBJ2-1
abundance: many
CDR3nt: TGCAGCGTTCGACTAGTGGGGTTCTACAATGAGCAGTTCTTC
CDR3aa: CSVRLVGFYNEQFF

d_gene: .
v_gene: TRBV2
j_gene: TRBJ1-5
abundance: many
CDR3nt: TGTGCCAGCAGTGAGGCGGGGGGAGGAGGGCCCCAGCATTTT
CDR3aa: CASSEAGGGGPQHF

d_gene: .
v_gene: TRBV29-1
j_gene: TRBJ2-3
abundance: few
CDR3nt: TGCAGCGCGCCAGGATACTTTGGAGATACGCAGTATTTT
CDR3aa: CSAPGYFGDTQYF

d_gene: .
v_gene: TRBV27
j_gene: TRBJ1-2
abundance: many
CDR3nt: TGTGCCAGCAGTTTATGGGGGGGTGGCTACACCTTC
CDR3aa: CASSLWGGGYTF

d_gene: .
v_gene: TRBV6-1
j_gene: TRBJ1-5
abundance: many
CDR3nt: TGTGCCAGCAGTAAACGGGACCTCAATCAGCCCCAGCATTTT
CDR3aa: CASSKRDLNQPQHF

d_gene: .
v_gene: TRBV7-9
j_gene: TRBJ1-6
abundance: many
CDR3nt: TGTGCCAGCAGCCGGGGAGCGGGGAATTCACCCCTCCACTTT
CDR3aa: CASSRGAGNSPLHF

d_gene: TRBD1
v_gene: TRBV11-2
j_gene: TRBJ2-5
abundance: many
CDR3nt: TGTGCCAGCAGCCCAGACAGGGCCAGAGAGGCCCAGTACTTC
CDR3aa: CASSPDRAREAQYF

d_gene: .
v_gene: TRBV12-3/TRBV12-4
j_gene: TRBJ2-1
abundance: many
CDR3nt: TGTGCCAGCAGTTCCCGGGACTTTCCCACTGAGCAGTTCTTC
CDR3aa: CASSSRDFPTEQFF

d_gene: .
v_gene: TRBV6-1
j_gene: TRBJ2-1
abundance: many
CDR3nt: TGTGCCAGCAGCCCGGGGGCAGGTGAGCAGTTCTTC
CDR3aa: CASSPGAGEQFF

d_gene: .
v_gene: TRBV4-2
j_gene: TRBJ2-2
abundance: many
CDR3nt: TGTGCCAGCAGCCCCGCCACAGGCGAGGGAGACACCGGGGAGCTGTTTTTT
CDR3aa: CASSPATGEGDTGELFF

d_gene: .
v_gene: TRBV28
j_gene: TRBJ2-7
abundance: many
CDR3nt: TGTGCCAGCAGTAGGCTTGGGCGGGGCCCTGACGAGCAGTACTTC
CDR3aa: CASSRLGRGPDEQYF

d_gene: .
v_gene: TRBV12-3/TRBV12-4
j_gene: TRBJ2-7
abundance: .
CDR3nt: TGTGCCAGCAGTTTGTTAGGCCTAACCTACAAGCAGTACTTC
CDR3aa: CASSLLGLTYKQYF

d_gene: .
v_gene: TRBV7-3
j_gene: TRBJ2-2
abundance: .
CDR3nt: TGTGCCAGCAGGGCCGGACCTAACACCGGGGAGCTGTTTTTT
CDR3aa: CASRAGPNTGELFF

d_gene: .
v_gene: TRBV30
j_gene: TRBJ2-7
abundance: many
CDR3nt: TGTGCCTGGAGCCACACGGGGGCCTACGAGCAGTACTTC
CDR3aa: CAWSHTGAYEQYF

d_gene: .
v_gene: TRBV11-2
j_gene: TRBJ2-5
abundance: many
CDR3nt: TGTGCCAGCAGCTTAGGTATTGGGTCTATGGAGACCCAGTACTTC
CDR3aa: CASSLGIGSMETQYF

d_gene: .
v_gene: TRBV7-9
j_gene: TRBJ1-1
abundance: many
CDR3nt: TGTGCCAGCAGCTTTCGTCGGGGGAGCGGGAACACTGAAGCTTTCTTT
CDR3aa: CASSFRRGSGNTEAFF